This T cell receptor beta chain was obtained from a study of cytotoxic CD8 clonotypes in ibrutinib-treated CLL. The wider study: Once patients had received a median approximately eleven months of treatment, range 6 to 36, response samples were obtained.

This clone appeared a few times. What it recognizes is unknown. Overall study results and limits: The public clonotypes identified were infrequent and showed contraction or stability on treatment. Clonality went up at the time of ibrutinib response, stayed stable in sustained remission, and later dropped back toward its baseline level at progression.

Profiled with immunoSEQ multiplex PCR; TCRdb holds only in-frame clones, not every one. The table shows under 35,000 clones, with 55% to 75% occurring only once. There are 13 residues in the CDR3. J lost 7 bases, V lost 6 bases, and 7 bases had no gene match. CDR1 is MNHNY and CDR2 is SVGAGI in the germline V gene (reference sequence). The sequenced sample was PBMCs, obtained after 24 months of ibrutinib treatment. V is TRBV6-6 and J is TRBJ1-1, with 8 bases matching TRBD1. This sequence was found in a human donor with chronic lymphocytic leukemia. Written as DNA, the CDR3 is TGTGCCAGCAGGGAGTTCGGACAGGGTGAAGCTTTCTTT. This translates into CASREFGQGEAFF.